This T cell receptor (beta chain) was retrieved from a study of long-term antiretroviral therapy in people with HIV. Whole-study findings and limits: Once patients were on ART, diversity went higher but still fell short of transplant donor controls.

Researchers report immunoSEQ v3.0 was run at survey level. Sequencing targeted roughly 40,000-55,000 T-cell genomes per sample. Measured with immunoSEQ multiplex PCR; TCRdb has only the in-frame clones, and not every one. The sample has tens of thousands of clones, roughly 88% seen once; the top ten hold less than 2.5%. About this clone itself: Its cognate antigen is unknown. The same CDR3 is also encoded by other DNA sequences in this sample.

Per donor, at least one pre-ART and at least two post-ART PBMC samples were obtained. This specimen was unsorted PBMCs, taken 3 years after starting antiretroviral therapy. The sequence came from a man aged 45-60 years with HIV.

This CDR3 reads CASSLAGQGGTEAFF. For the CDR3, the DNA is TGTGCCAGCAGCTTAGCCGGACAGGGCGGCACTGAAGCTTTCTTT. The V and J genes are TRBV7-9 and TRBJ1-1; 8 bases are shared with TRBD1. V was clipped by 0 bases and J by 4 bases; unmatched bases: 4. This CDR3 is built from 15 residues. CDR1 and CDR2 (germline): SEHNR, FQNEAQ (reference sequence).